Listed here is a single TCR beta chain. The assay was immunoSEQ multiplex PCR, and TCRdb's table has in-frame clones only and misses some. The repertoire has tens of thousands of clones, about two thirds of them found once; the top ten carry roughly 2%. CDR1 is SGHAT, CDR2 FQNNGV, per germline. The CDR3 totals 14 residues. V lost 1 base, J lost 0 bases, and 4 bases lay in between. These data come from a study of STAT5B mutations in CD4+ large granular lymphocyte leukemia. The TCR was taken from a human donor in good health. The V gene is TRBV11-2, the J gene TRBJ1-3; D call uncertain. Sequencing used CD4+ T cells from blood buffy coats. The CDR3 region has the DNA TGTGCCAGCAGCTTAGGTACCTCTGGAAACACCATATATTTT. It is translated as CASSLGTSGNTIYF.